This TCR beta chain originates from a study of CXCR4 blockade with PD-1 therapy in pancreatic cancer. General study points: Only TCRbeta chains were sequenced here.

Worth noting for this clone: What it recognizes is unknown.

Clones were read by immunoSEQ multiplex PCR, and TCRdb kept only the in-frame ones, dropping some. The repertoire includes about 200 clones, around 32% of them detected once, and about a sixth sits in the top ten. The CDR3 loop spans 15 amino acids. Germline V gene sequence: CDR1 MNHNS, CDR2 SASEGT. Deletions cut 0 bases from V and 2 bases from J, with 9 bases between. The specimen was tumor tissue. The sequence was obtained from a human donor with pancreatic ductal adenocarcinoma. The chain uses TRBV6-1 and TRBJ2-3; a weak D match, TRBD2 (7 bases). This CDR3 reads CASSEAGGPTDTQYF. As DNA, the CDR3 is TGTGCCAGCAGTGAAGCGGGGGGGCCCACAGATACGCAGTATTTT.